A single sample is the source of the 11 T cell receptor beta chains below, sequenced in a study of identical twins. TCRdb reprocessed the 5' RACE reads via MiXCR and lists one record per CDR3 protein. This table holds some 1,700,000 distinct CDR3 sequences, roughly 35% found once. The sequencing sample was made of cord blood. These receptors originate from a newborn girl in good health.

The chain combines TRBV5-1 with TRBJ2-1; D may be TRBD2 (6 bases). Germline lookup yields CDR1 SGHRS and CDR2 YFSETQ. The CDR3 loop spans 16 amino acids. Trimming shortened V by 2 bases and J by 6 bases, and 18 bases separated the two germline ends. The chain's CDR3 is CASSFRTTLRTNEQFF. CDR3 DNA: TGCGCCAGCAGCTTCAGGACTACTCTCCGGACCAATGAGCAGTTCTTC.

There are a few counts of this clonotype. The chain is built from TRBV6-1 and TRBJ2-7; TRBD2 is a possible D gene (6 bases). Trimming took off 1 base at V and 10 bases at J, with 17 bases between the two ends. Per the germline V gene, CDR1 is MNHNS and CDR2 is SASEGT. This CDR3 contains 14 residues. CDR3 residues: CASSEVGLTGTQYF. The CDR3 bases are TGTGCCAGCAGTGAAGTCGGTCTCACCGGGACTCAGTACTTC.

This clonotype was observed a few times. This sequence joins TRBV25-1 and TRBJ1-6, with unresolved D. The CDR3 is 17 amino acids. V dropped 4 bases and J dropped 0 bases, with 13 bases sitting between them. Germline V CDR1 and CDR2: MGHDK, SYGVNS. CDR3 bases: TGTGCCAGCAGTGCTCAGTACACCGGCTCCTATAATTCACCCCTCCACTTT. Translated: CASSAQYTGSYNSPLHF.

The rearrangement links TRBV14 to TRBJ2-2, with no clear D. This CDR3 spans 15 amino acids. V dropped 1 base and J dropped 1 base, with 7 bases sitting between them. Germline-derived CDR1 and CDR2 are SGHDN and FVKESK. The chain's CDR3 is CASSQVWGNTGELFF. In DNA form, the CDR3 reads TGTGCCAGCAGCCAAGTATGGGGGAACACCGGGGAGCTGTTTTTT.

The V call is TRBV6-5, the J call TRBJ2-7, with 8 bases lining up with TRBD2. V lost 2 bases to trimming and J lost 1 base; unmatched junction nucleotides: 4. This CDR3 spans 15 amino acids. CDR1 MNHEY and CDR2 SVGAGI come from the germline V gene. This CDR3 reads CASSYIASGSYEQYF. CDR3 bases: TGTGCCAGCAGTTACATCGCTAGCGGGTCCTACGAGCAGTACTTC.

Worth noting for this clonotype: It may be a read error: a sequence one base away is much more abundant. The chain uses TRBV28 and TRBJ2-7; no reliable D call. Germline V gene sequence: CDR1 MDHEN, CDR2 SYDVKM. The CDR3 sequence is 13 residues long. The DNA for the CDR3 is TGTGCCGGCAGTTTATTCCCCACTTACGAGCAGTACTTC. It yields the protein CAGSLFPTYEQYF.

The chain recombines TRBV5-1 with TRBJ2-1; TRBD2 aligns across 10 bases. The germline V gene encodes CDR1 SGHRS and CDR2 YFSETQ. Unmatched junction bases numbered 13, after V lost 7 bases and J lost 12 bases. CDR3 length equals 14 residues. As DNA, the CDR3 is TGCGCCAGCCGCTCCCTAGCGGGAGTTGCTGGGCAGTTCTTC. Translation: CASRSLAGVAGQFF.

Notes on this clonotype: One end of the junction is discordant with germline, which a read error may explain. V gene TRBV20-1 combines with J gene TRBJ2-1; D unresolved. The CDR3 is 10 residues long. CDR1 DFQATT and CDR2 SNEGSKA come from the germline V gene (reference sequence). The CDR3 sequence: CSARANEQSF. The CDR3 DNA reads TGCAGTGCTAGAGCTAATGAGCAGTCCTTC.

This chain joins TRBV12-3 or TRBV12-4 and TRBJ2-1; perhaps TRBD1 as D (6 bases). Trimming took 6 bases from V and 2 from J, leaving 14 bases between them. This CDR3 spans 15 amino acids. This CDR3 is CASSAGTRTYNEQFF. The DNA for the CDR3 is TGTGCCAGCAGCGCCGGGACAAGAACCTACAATGAGCAGTTCTTC.

The genes are TRBV20-1 and TRBJ1-2, with TRBD1 matching 7 bases. After removal of 6 bases from V and 4 bases from J, the junction contained 5 bases not matched to a gene. CDR1 is DFQATT and CDR2 is SNEGSKA in the germline V gene (reference sequence). The CDR3 has 12 amino acids. CDR3 protein: CSAPTGTYGYTF. CDR3 bases: TGCAGTGCCCCGACAGGGACCTATGGCTACACCTTC.

Remarks on this clonotype: Its ends do not fully match the called genes, so a read error is possible. The rearrangement links TRBV6-2 or TRBV6-3 to TRBJ2-1; 7 nucleotides agree with TRBD2. This CDR3 is built from 12 residues. The germline V gene encodes CDR1 MNHEY and CDR2 SVGEGT. CDR3 DNA sequence: TGTGCCAGCAGTCAGAGCGGGAATGGGCAGTTCTTC. Protein: CASSQSGNGQFF.